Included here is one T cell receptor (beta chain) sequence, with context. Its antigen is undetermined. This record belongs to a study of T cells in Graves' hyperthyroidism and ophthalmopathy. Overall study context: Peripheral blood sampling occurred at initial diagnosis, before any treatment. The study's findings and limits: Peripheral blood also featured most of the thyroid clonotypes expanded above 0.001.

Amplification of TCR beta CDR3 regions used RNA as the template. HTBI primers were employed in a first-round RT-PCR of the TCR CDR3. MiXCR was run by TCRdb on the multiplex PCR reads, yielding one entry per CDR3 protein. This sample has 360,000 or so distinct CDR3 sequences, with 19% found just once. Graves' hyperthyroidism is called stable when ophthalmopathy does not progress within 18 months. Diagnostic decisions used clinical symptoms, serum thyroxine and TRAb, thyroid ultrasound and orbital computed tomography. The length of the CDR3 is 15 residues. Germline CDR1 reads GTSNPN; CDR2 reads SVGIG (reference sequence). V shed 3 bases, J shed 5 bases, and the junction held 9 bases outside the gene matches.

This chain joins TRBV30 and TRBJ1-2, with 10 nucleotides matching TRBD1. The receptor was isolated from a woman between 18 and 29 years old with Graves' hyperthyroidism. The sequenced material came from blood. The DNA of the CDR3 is TGTGCCTGGAGAACGGACAGGGGGTCATGGTATGGCTACACCTTC. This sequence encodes CAWRTDRGSWYGYTF.